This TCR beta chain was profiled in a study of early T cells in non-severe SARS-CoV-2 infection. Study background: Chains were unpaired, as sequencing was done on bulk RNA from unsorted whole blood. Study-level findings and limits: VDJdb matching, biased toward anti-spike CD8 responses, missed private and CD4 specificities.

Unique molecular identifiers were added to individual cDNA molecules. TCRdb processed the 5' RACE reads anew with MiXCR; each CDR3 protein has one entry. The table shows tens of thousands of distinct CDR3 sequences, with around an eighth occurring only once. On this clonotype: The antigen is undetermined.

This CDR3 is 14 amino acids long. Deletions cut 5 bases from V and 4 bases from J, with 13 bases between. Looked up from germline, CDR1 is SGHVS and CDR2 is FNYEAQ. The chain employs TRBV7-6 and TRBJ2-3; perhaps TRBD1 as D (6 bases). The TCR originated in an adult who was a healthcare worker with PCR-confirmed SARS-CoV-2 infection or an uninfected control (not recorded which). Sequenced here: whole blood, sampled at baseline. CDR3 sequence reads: CASSPHGGPDTQYF. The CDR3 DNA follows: TGTGCCAGCAGCCCACATGGGGGCCCAGATACGCAGTATTTT. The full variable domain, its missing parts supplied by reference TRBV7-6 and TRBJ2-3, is GAGVSQSPRYKVTKRGQDVALRCDPISGHVSLYWYRQALGQGPEFLTYFNYEAQQDKSGLPNDRFSAERPEGSISTLTIQRTEQRDSAMYRCASSPHGGPDTQYFGPGTRLTVL.